The T cell receptor beta chain described here comes from a study of blood T cell repertoires in COVID-19. The data were produced by immunoSEQ multiplex PCR, yet TCRdb's version contains in-frame clones alone and is incomplete. The sample has some 120,000 clones, approximately 90% seen once. CDR1 is MNHEY and CDR2 is SVGAGI in the germline V gene. The CDR3 is made up of 15 amino acids. Trimming stripped 3 bases from V and 2 bases from J, with 14 bases between. The sequence was collected from a man aged 70 or older with active or convalescent COVID-19. The sample taken for sequencing was peripheral blood. This chain connects TRBV6-5 to TRBJ2-7; maybe TRBD2 (6 bases). For the CDR3, the DNA is TGTGCCAGCAGTTATTCACTAGCTGACACCTACGAGCAGTACTTC. Protein: CASSYSLADTYEQYF.